This T cell receptor beta chain came from a study of beta chain features in type 1 diabetes. Averaging approximately 110 mL, one heparinised blood draw came from each individual donor. Since all of the isolated RNA was reverse transcribed, expressed TCRB transcripts were what got sequenced. Profiled with immunoSEQ multiplex PCR; TCRdb holds only in-frame clones, not every one. The data show more than 300,000 clones, roughly 13% seen once. The CDR3 spans 16 residues. Germline V lookup: CDR1 SGHTA, CDR2 FQGNSA. Trimming removed 0 bases from V and 10 bases from J; junction bases left unmatched: 7. The sequence came from a man aged 18 to 30 in good health. Sequencing was carried out using naive CD4+ T cells from blood. The chain is built from TRBV7-2 and TRBJ2-1, with 12 positions matching TRBD2. The CDR3 region has the DNA TGTGCCAGCAGCTTAGCCCGACTAGCGGGAGACCAGGAGCAGTTCTTC. It translates to CASSLARLAGDQEQFF.